A selection of T cell receptor beta chains follows, all from one sample in a study of response to subunit inactivated influenza vaccine. MiXCR was run by TCRdb on the RT-PCR reads, yielding one entry per CDR3 protein. This table holds approximately 730,000 distinct CDR3 sequences, around 13% found once. The sequencing used PBMCs from blood, collected 14 to 15 days before vaccination. All receptors derive from a man between 50 and 59 years old who received an inactivated influenza vaccine. Both conserved end residues are part of each CDR3. The D gene is left open where the match is weak. Not all rows give a size; the values are once, few, many and, for expanded clones, a class.

CDR3 protein	CDR3 DNA	J gene	clone size	V gene	D gene
CASSDVAGNNEQFF	TGTGCCAGCAGTGATGTCGCGGGAAACAATGAGCAGTTCTTC	TRBJ2-1	.	TRBV2	.
CASSFAGIRTDTQYF	TGTGCCAGCAGTTTCGCCGGGATTCGCACAGATACGCAGTATTTT	TRBJ2-3	few	TRBV28	.
CASSYRGVDTDTQYF	TGTGCCAGCAGCTACAGGGGTGTCGACACAGATACGCAGTATTTT	TRBJ2-3	few	TRBV4-2	TRBD1
CASSTGQGETQYF	TGTGCCAGCAGCACAGGACAGGGAGAGACCCAGTACTTC	TRBJ2-5	few	TRBV11-3	TRBD1
CASSFDGVITGELFF	TGTGCCAGCAGTTTTGACGGGGTGATCACCGGGGAGCTGTTTTTT	TRBJ2-2	.	TRBV12-3/TRBV12-4	.
CASSVVAGGKGTGELFF	TGTGCCAGCAGCGTAGTAGCGGGGGGGAAGGGCACCGGGGAGCTGTTTTTT	TRBJ2-2	few	TRBV9	TRBD2
CASSFHGSSYEQYF	TGTGCCAGCAGCTTCCACGGGAGCTCCTACGAGCAGTACTTC	TRBJ2-7	few	TRBV7-2	.
CASSASTGVAQPQHF	TGTGCCAGCAGCGCTAGTACGGGGGTGGCTCAGCCCCAGCATTTT	TRBJ1-5	few	TRBV7-2	.
CASSSREGETQYF	TGCGCCAGCAGCTCTCGGGAAGGGGAGACCCAGTACTTC	TRBJ2-5	.	TRBV5-1	.
CASSQGRNTEAFF	TGTGCCAGCAGCCAAGGCCGGAACACTGAAGCTTTCTTT	TRBJ1-1	many	TRBV3-1	.
CASSYPRRGSSNEQFF	TGTGCCAGCAGTTACCCTAGAAGGGGGTCCAGTAATGAGCAGTTCTTC	TRBJ2-1	many	TRBV6-5	.
CASSPIPTLGGTDTQYF	TGTGCCAGCTCACCAATACCCACCCTTGGGGGCACAGATACGCAGTATTTT	TRBJ2-3	.	TRBV18	.
CASTLGSNEQFF	TGTGCCAGCACATTGGGGTCTAATGAGCAGTTCTTC	TRBJ2-1	.	TRBV2	.
CASSQAQTSGGRSYNEQFF	TGCGCCAGCAGCCAAGCCCAGACTAGCGGGGGCCGCTCATACAATGAGCAGTTCTTC	TRBJ2-1	.	TRBV4-1	TRBD2
CSVGTARLGPETQYF	TGCAGCGTCGGAACGGCGAGGCTTGGACCAGAGACCCAGTACTTC	TRBJ2-5	few	TRBV29-1	.
CASSPPGLVNAGELFF	TGTGCCAGCAGTCCACCGGGACTAGTAAACGCCGGGGAGCTGTTTTTT	TRBJ2-2	.	TRBV28	TRBD2
CASSPSGQQRWNTEAFF	TGTGCCAGCAGCCCGAGCGGACAGCAGAGGTGGAACACTGAAGCTTTCTTT	TRBJ1-1	.	TRBV6-4	.
CASSLGSGSEYQPQHF	TGTGCCAGCAGTTTGGGCTCAGGTTCTGAGTATCAGCCCCAGCATTTT	TRBJ1-5	few	TRBV12-3/TRBV12-4	.
CASSLGWGGLTDTQYF	TGTGCCAGCAGTTTAGGTTGGGGGGGCCTGACAGATACGCAGTATTTT	TRBJ2-3	.	TRBV27	.
CASSPGTTAEAFF	TGTGCCAGCAGCCCGGGAACAACAGCTGAAGCTTTCTTT	TRBJ1-1	.	TRBV7-8	.
CASSLPGRYEQYF	TGTGCCAGCAGCTTACCCGGGCGCTACGAGCAGTACTTC	TRBJ2-7	many	TRBV7-9	.
CSAQRQNQETQYF	TGCAGTGCTCAAAGACAGAACCAAGAGACCCAGTACTTC	TRBJ2-5	many	TRBV20-1	.
CASSATGGKYNEQFF	TGTGCCAGCAGCGCGACAGGGGGGAAATACAATGAGCAGTTCTTC	TRBJ2-1	.	TRBV7-2	TRBD1
CASSPLRGPGANVLTF	TGTGCCAGCTCACCACTCAGGGGACCTGGGGCCAACGTCCTGACTTTC	TRBJ2-6	.	TRBV18	.
CASSMGLAGVSEQFF	TGTGCCAGTAGTATGGGACTAGCGGGAGTTTCTGAGCAGTTCTTC	TRBJ2-1	.	TRBV19	TRBD2
CASSLRRSTDTQYF	TGCGCCAGCAGCTTGCGGAGGAGCACAGATACGCAGTATTTT	TRBJ2-3	many	TRBV5-1	.
CASSLQDSSYNEQFF	TGTGCCAGCAGCTTACAGGACAGTTCCTACAATGAGCAGTTCTTC	TRBJ2-1	.	TRBV7-6	.
CSASVGQQETQYF	TGCAGTGCTAGCGTCGGGCAGCAAGAGACCCAGTACTTC	TRBJ2-5	.	TRBV20-1	.
CAWSVTGGYEQYF	TGTGCCTGGAGTGTAACAGGGGGTTACGAGCAGTACTTC	TRBJ2-7	few	TRBV30	TRBD1
CSANRIGGGSYNEQFF	TGCAGTGCTAATAGGATAGGGGGAGGTTCCTACAATGAGCAGTTCTTC	TRBJ2-1	.	TRBV20-1	.
CASSFGGVGRSPLHF	TGTGCCAGCAGTTTTGGGGGAGTTGGGAGGTCACCCCTCCACTTT	TRBJ1-6	.	TRBV6-5	.
CASRRGQGGYGYTF	TGTGCCAGCAGAAGAGGACAGGGGGGGTATGGCTACACCTTC	TRBJ1-2	.	TRBV6-1	TRBD1
CASSLGVAVMYNEQFF	TGTGCCAGCAGCTTAGGGGTAGCCGTAATGTACAATGAGCAGTTCTTC	TRBJ2-1	.	TRBV11-2	.
CASSPHGDEQYF	TGTGCCAGCAGCCCCCATGGGGACGAGCAGTACTTC	TRBJ2-7	few	TRBV7-2	.
CATSDPGTSGDGTDTQYF	TGTGCCACCAGTGATCCCGGGACTAGCGGGGACGGGACAGATACGCAGTATTTT	TRBJ2-3	.	TRBV24-1	TRBD2
CASSPRRVSGRSYEQYF	TGTGCCAGCAGCCCCAGACGGGTTAGCGGGCGTTCCTACGAGCAGTACTTC	TRBJ2-7	.	TRBV7-2	TRBD2
CASSQAYSSGGQETQYF	TGCGCCAGCAGCCAAGCGTACTCTAGCGGGGGACAAGAGACCCAGTACTTC	TRBJ2-5	few	TRBV4-3	TRBD2
CSARLGTSGRGDTQYF	TGCAGTGCTAGACTCGGGACTAGCGGGAGAGGAGATACGCAGTATTTT	TRBJ2-3	.	TRBV20-1	TRBD2
CASSQERGAGTEAFF	TGCGCCAGCAGCCAAGAAAGGGGGGCAGGCACTGAAGCTTTCTTT	TRBJ1-1	.	TRBV4-1	.
CASAGDRTNTGELFF	TGTGCCAGCGCCGGTGACCGAACGAACACCGGGGAGCTGTTTTTT	TRBJ2-2	many	TRBV28	.
CASSLIRDRGLVFGQNVLTF	TGTGCCAGCAGTTTAATTAGGGACAGGGGTCTTGTGTTTGGTCAGAACGTCCTGACTTTC	TRBJ2-6	few	TRBV27	TRBD1
CASSSETDTQYF	TGTGCCAGCAGTTCTGAAACAGATACGCAGTATTTT	TRBJ2-3	many	TRBV12-3/TRBV12-4	.
CASSSPGLAGEVETYEQYF	TGCGCCAGCAGCTCCCCTGGACTAGCGGGGGAAGTGGAAACCTACGAGCAGTACTTC	TRBJ2-7	few	TRBV5-1	TRBD2
CATSRLDYNEQFF	TGTGCCACCAGCAGATTGGACTACAATGAGCAGTTCTTC	TRBJ2-1	few	TRBV15	.
CAWSPSWTSGSYEQYF	TGTGCCTGGAGTCCAAGTTGGACTAGCGGATCCTACGAGCAGTACTTC	TRBJ2-7	few	TRBV30	TRBD2
CSARAPGLVEQYF	TGCAGTGCTAGAGCCCCCGGACTCGTCGAGCAGTACTTC	TRBJ2-7	few	TRBV20-1	.
CASSSERSKVYEQYF	TGTGCCAGCAGCTCGGAGAGGAGTAAAGTCTACGAGCAGTACTTC	TRBJ2-7	.	TRBV7-9	.
CASSQETGFGYNEQFF	TGCGCCAGCAGCCAAGAAACGGGCTTCGGGTACAATGAGCAGTTCTTC	TRBJ2-1	.	TRBV4-3	.
CASSRLDIGYSNQPQHF	TGTGCCAGCAGCCGACTCGACATAGGGTATAGCAATCAGCCCCAGCATTTT	TRBJ1-5	.	TRBV6-4	.
CASSRRTSGNEQFF	TGTGCCAGCAGCCGAAGGACTAGCGGCAATGAGCAGTTCTTC	TRBJ2-1	.	TRBV7-6	TRBD2
CASSPGQWSFSEAFF	TGTGCCAGCAGCCCAGGACAGTGGAGCTTTTCTGAAGCTTTCTTT	TRBJ1-1	.	TRBV7-2	.
CASRPWARGDTQYF	TGTGCCAGCAGACCCTGGGCAAGGGGAGATACGCAGTATTTT	TRBJ2-3	.	TRBV12-3/TRBV12-4	.
CSASVLNTEAFF	TGCAGTGCTAGCGTCCTGAACACTGAAGCTTTCTTT	TRBJ1-1	.	TRBV20-1	.
CSVIGRGEKLFF	TGCAGCGTCATAGGACGGGGTGAAAAACTGTTTTTT	TRBJ1-4	.	TRBV29-1	.
CASNPRGTSYEQYF	TGTGCCAGCAATCCACGCGGGACCTCCTACGAGCAGTACTTC	TRBJ2-7	.	TRBV6-6	.
CASSLRVAGTSGSTDTQYF	TGTGCCAGCAGTTTAAGGGTGGCCGGAACTAGCGGAAGCACAGATACGCAGTATTTT	TRBJ2-3	many	TRBV28	TRBD2
CASSLLRTAAGTGNTGELFF	TGTGCCAGCAGCTTACTCAGAACCGCCGCCGGGACAGGGAACACCGGGGAGCTGTTTTTT	TRBJ2-2	.	TRBV7-6	TRBD1
CAGTPPGQVETQYF	TGTGCCGGAACACCTCCTGGACAGGTTGAGACCCAGTACTTC	TRBJ2-5	.	TRBV7-9	TRBD1
CASTPVGRSRTDTQYF	TGTGCCAGCACCCCAGTAGGTCGGTCCCGCACAGATACGCAGTATTTT	TRBJ2-3	few	TRBV7-8	.
CASRQGQDYGYTF	TGTGCCAGCAGGCAGGGACAGGACTATGGCTACACCTTC	TRBJ1-2	.	TRBV6-2/TRBV6-3	TRBD1